The 4 T cell receptor beta chains in this list originate from one sample, sequenced in a study of T cells in women clearing cervical HPV infection. Assay: immunoSEQ multiplex PCR; the TCRdb copy retains only in-frame clones and omits some. This listing includes more than 11,000 clones. Sequences were obtained from blood buffy coat. The receptors derive from a woman aged 18-70 years with a cervical HPV16 infection that either progressed to CIN3+ or cleared (not recorded which).

As concerns this clone: One junction end does not reproduce the germline sequence, and a read error may be involved. Read sequence stops 3 residues before the CDR3 end, and the germline J gene provides the missing end. Other DNA variants within this sample encode the same CDR3. The rearrangement uses TRBV2 and TRBJ1-6; D is perhaps TRBD1 (5 bases). CDR1 is SNHLY and CDR2 is FYNNEI in the germline V gene. CDR3 length equals 14 residues. CDR3 bases read: TGTGCCAGCAGTGATTCAGGGTACAATTCGCCC. This codes for CASSDSGYNSP. The entire CDR3 reads CASSDSGYNSPLHF.

Points on this clone: The read ends 3 residues early relative to the CDR3; the germline J gene fills the gap. The chain uses TRBV7-8 and TRBJ1-6; TRBD1 aligns across 8 bases. The CDR3 sequence is 14 residues long. The germline gives CDR1 SGHVS, CDR2 FQNEAQ. Unmatched junction bases numbered 3, after V lost 5 bases and J lost 6 bases. The sequenced part of the CDR3 DNA is TGTGCCAGCAGCCCGGACAGGGCTAATTCACCC. This translates into CASSPDRANSP. The whole CDR3 region reads CASSPDRANSPLHF.

On this clone itself: The DNA ends 3 residues before the CDR3 does, and the rest of the CDR3 is filled in from the germline J gene. The genes are TRBV11-2 and TRBJ1-2; D gene ambiguous. Germline values: CDR1 SGHAT, CDR2 FQNNGV. Trimming left V 3 bases short and J 6 bases short, with 5 bases between. The CDR3 loop spans 11 amino acids. The CDR3 loop is CASSFRNGYTF. Partial CDR3 DNA: TGTGCCAGCAGCTTCCGTAATGGC.

Regarding this clone: The CDR3 end lies 3 residues beyond the end of the read and is filled in from the germline J gene. The chain uses TRBV20-1 and TRBJ2-2; 8 nucleotides match TRBD1. The CDR3 extends over 16 amino acids. The ends lost 0 bases at V and 1 base at J; junction bases unmatched: 4. Germline-derived CDR1 and CDR2 are DFQATT and SNEGSKA (reference sequence). The CDR3 reads CSARDYDRGNTGELFF. The DNA read from the CDR3 is TGCAGTGCTAGAGATTACGACAGGGGGAACACCGGGGAG.